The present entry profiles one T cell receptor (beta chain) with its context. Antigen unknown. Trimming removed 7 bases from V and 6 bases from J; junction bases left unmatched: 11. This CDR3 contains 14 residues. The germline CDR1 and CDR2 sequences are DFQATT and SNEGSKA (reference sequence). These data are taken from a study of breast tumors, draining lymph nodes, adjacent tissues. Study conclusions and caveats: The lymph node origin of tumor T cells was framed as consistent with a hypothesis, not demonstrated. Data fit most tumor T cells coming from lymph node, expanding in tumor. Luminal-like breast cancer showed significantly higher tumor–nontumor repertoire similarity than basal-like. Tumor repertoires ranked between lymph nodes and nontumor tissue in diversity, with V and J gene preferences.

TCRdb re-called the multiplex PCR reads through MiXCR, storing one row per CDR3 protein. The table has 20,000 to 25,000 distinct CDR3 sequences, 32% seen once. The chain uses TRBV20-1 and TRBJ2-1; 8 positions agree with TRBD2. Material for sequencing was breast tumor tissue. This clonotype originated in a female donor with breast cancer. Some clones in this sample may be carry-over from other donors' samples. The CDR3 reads CSVDRPGGSNEQFF. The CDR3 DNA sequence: TGCAGTGTTGACCGGCCGGGAGGGAGCAATGAGCAGTTCTTC.